This TCR beta chain is drawn from a study of T cells in Graves' hyperthyroidism and ophthalmopathy. Study details: The authors collected peripheral blood at initial diagnosis, before any treatment.

V was clipped by 5 bases and J by 0 bases; unmatched bases: 7. The CDR3 loop spans 15 amino acids. Germline assignment: CDR1 SGHTA and CDR2 FQGNSA. The PBMCs were taken from about 10 ml of fresh peripheral blood. Authors of the study amplified TCR beta CDR3 regions from RNA transcripts. First-round RT-PCR with HTBI primers amplified the TCR CDR3 region. In TCRdb, the multiplex PCR reads were re-called with MiXCR into one record per CDR3 protein. The sample carries hundreds of thousands of distinct CDR3 sequences, approximately 19% recorded once. This rearrangement joins TRBV7-2 to TRBJ2-7, with 7 bases aligning to TRBD2. The clonotype comes from a woman aged 50 to 65 with Graves' hyperthyroidism that later progressed to Graves' ophthalmopathy. Sequencing was carried out using blood. The CDR3 coding sequence is TGTGCCAGCAGCGCAAGCGGGGCGAGCTCCTACGAGCAGTACTTC. Translated: CASSASGASSYEQYF. The variable domain in full, completed from reference TRBV7-2 and TRBJ2-7, reads GAGVSQSPSNKVTEKGKDVELRCDPISGHTALYWYRQSLGQGLEFLIYFQGNSAPDKSGLPSDRFSAERTGGSVSTLTIQRTQQEDSAVYLCASSASGASSYEQYFGPGTRLTVT.